A single sample gave rise to the 11 T cell receptor beta chains below, sequenced in a study of cytomegalovirus exposure and HLA in healthy donors. PCR was performed using 60 Vbeta and 13 Jbeta primers. Sequenced by immunoSEQ multiplex PCR; TCRdb stores in-frame clones only, minus some. Of about 250,000 clones detected, 80% appear once; the ten largest clones hold approximately 0.3%. The source material was PBMCs. These receptors all stem from a girl aged 2 to 9 in good health and CMV-seronegative.

This chain joins TRBV9 and TRBJ2-1; 11 nucleotides agree with TRBD2. With V trimmed by 3 bases and J by 8 bases, 22 bases remained unmatched. The CDR3 is made up of 20 amino acids. Germline-derived CDR1 and CDR2 are SGDLS and YYNGEE. The CDR3 reads CASSDNAGLAGGYVRDEQFF. The CDR3 DNA reads TGTGCCAGCAGCGATAACGCGGGGCTAGCGGGGGGCTACGTACGGGATGAGCAGTTCTTC.

The rearrangement joins TRBV5-1 to TRBJ2-3, with 13 bases identical to TRBD2. Germline assignment: CDR1 SGHRS and CDR2 YFSETQ. Losses at the gene ends were 1 base for V and 6 bases for J; bases not matched to a gene: 11. CDR3 length: 18 residues. The CDR3 DNA follows: TGCGCCAGCAGCTTGACCCGACTAGCGGGGGGCGTAATGGATACGCAGTATTTT. Protein: CASSLTRLAGGVMDTQYF.

V gene TRBV7-6 combines with J gene TRBJ2-7; D is possibly TRBD2 (7 bases). The germline V and J ends were trimmed by 5 bases and 7 bases, with 33 bases remaining between them. Germline V gene data show CDR1 as SGHVS and CDR2 as FNYEAQ. This CDR3 is built from 19 residues. The CDR3 reads CASSEEAGTNVGFLREQYF. The DNA for the CDR3 is TGTGCCAGCAGCGAAGAAGCGGGGACAAACGTCGGGTTTTTACGGGAGCAGTACTTC.

The genes are TRBV18 and TRBJ2-1, with 10 bases matching TRBD1. From germline, CDR1 is KGHSH and CDR2 LQKENI. This CDR3 has 15 residues. V lost 3 bases to trimming and J lost 7 bases; unmatched junction nucleotides: 6. As DNA, the CDR3 is TGTGCCAGCTCACCGAAAGGGACAGGGGATAATGAGCAGTTCTTC. This encodes CASSPKGTGDNEQFF.

This clone appeared once. V usage is TRBV2 and J usage is TRBJ1-2; 9 positions agree with TRBD1. The CDR3 has 13 residues. V trimming: 7 bases; J trimming: 3 bases; junction bases outside the gene matches: 3. Germline loops: CDR1 SNHLY, CDR2 FYNNEI. The CDR3 DNA sequence: TGTGCCAGCATGGGACAGGGCGACTATGGCTACACCTTC. Protein sequence: CASMGQGDYGYTF. The full variable domain, rest sourced from reference TRBV2 and TRBJ1-2, is EPEVTQTPSHQVTQMGQEVILRCVPISNHLYFYWYRQILGQKVEFLVSFYNNEISEKSEIFDDQFSVERPDGSNFTLKIRSTKLEDSAMYFCASMGQGDYGYTFGSGTRLTVV.

This clone was seen more than once but under ten times. CDR3 residues: CASSSEESNTGELFF. DNA for the CDR3: TGTGCCAGCAGTTCCGAGGAGTCCAACACCGGGGAGCTGTTTTTT. The rearrangement links TRBV6-5 to TRBJ2-2, with unresolved D. CDR3 size: 15 residues. The germline V and J ends were trimmed by 4 bases and 2 bases, with 11 bases remaining between them. Per the germline V gene, CDR1 is MNHEY and CDR2 is SVGAGI.

The gene calls are TRBV5-4 and TRBJ2-1; a weak D match, TRBD2 (6 bases). Germline CDR1 reads SGHNT; CDR2 reads YYREEE (reference sequence). The CDR3 is 13 amino acids. The ends were cut back, 7 bases at V and 0 bases at J, with 8 bases in the middle. In DNA, the CDR3 is TGTGCCAGCGTGGGGGGCTCCTACAATGAGCAGTTCTTC. Translating gives CASVGGSYNEQFF. Combining the CDR3 with reference TRBV5-4 and TRBJ2-1 gives the whole variable domain ETGVTQSPTHLIKTRGQQVTLRCSSQSGHNTVSWYQQALGQGPQFIFQYYREEENGRGNFPPRFSGLQFPNYSSELNVNALELDDSALYLCASVGGSYNEQFFGPGTRLTVL.

The chain carries TRBV2 and TRBJ2-1; a weak D match, TRBD1 (5 bases). The V and J ends lost 6 bases and 7 bases respectively, with 10 bases between them. CDR3 length: 12 amino acids. CDR1 is SNHLY and CDR2 is FYNNEI in the germline V gene. CDR3 protein: CASRDQGNEQFF. The CDR3 DNA follows: TGTGCCAGCAGGGACCAGGGAAATGAGCAGTTCTTC.

This clone was observed once. The V gene is TRBV6-5, the J gene TRBJ1-2; tentatively, D is TRBD1 (5 bases). V was clipped by 2 bases and J by 7 bases, with 8 bases between them. The CDR3 runs 12 residues. CDR1 and CDR2 from the germline V gene are MNHEY and SVGAGI. CDR3 region: CASSYAGFGYTF. CDR3 nucleotides: TGTGCCAGCAGTTACGCAGGGTTTGGCTACACCTTC.

The CDR3 DNA follows: TGTGCCAGCAGTGATATGGGCCGGTTTTATCAGCCCCAGCATTTT. Translating gives CASSDMGRFYQPQHF. The chain uses TRBV2 and TRBJ1-5; D gene unclear. Deletions cut 3 bases from V and 5 bases from J, with 14 bases between. CDR3 length equals 15 residues. CDR1 and CDR2 from the germline V gene are SNHLY and FYNNEI.

The V and J genes are TRBV7-9 and TRBJ2-2; 8 bases agree with TRBD2. The V and J ends lost 1 base and 7 bases, in that order; junction bases with no gene match: 8. Germline V gives CDR1 SEHNR, CDR2 FQNEAQ (reference sequence). The CDR3 length is 16 residues. DNA of the CDR3: TGTGCCAGCAGCTTAGTAGGACTAGCTAGCATCGGGGAGCTGTTTTTT. Translated: CASSLVGLASIGELFF.